The 28 T cell receptor beta chains below come from one sample, sequenced in a study of blood T cell repertoires in COVID-19. Produced via immunoSEQ multiplex PCR; TCRdb's table is partial and in-frame only. The sample lists 100,000 to 150,000 clones, about 85% occurring once. The sequenced sample was peripheral blood. The source is an elderly man with active or convalescent COVID-19.

The V and J genes are TRBV19 and TRBJ1-1, with D tentatively TRBD1 (6 bases). Germline values: CDR1 LNHDA, CDR2 SQIVND (reference sequence). Trimming cost V 9 bases and J 3 bases, with 14 bases left between them. The CDR3 is 13 amino acids. The CDR3 spells CASRGRGYTEAFF. CDR3 in DNA: TGTGCCAGCAGGGGCAGAGGGTACACTGAAGCTTTCTTT.

The chain joins TRBV30 to TRBJ2-7; D perhaps matches TRBD2 (6 bases). Germline assignment: CDR1 GTSNPN and CDR2 SVGIG (reference sequence). CDR3 length: 16 amino acids. Trimming took 5 bases from V and 1 from J, leaving 21 bases between them. The DNA for the CDR3 is TGTGCCTGGGGGAGGCGGGCAGGGAGGTTTTCCTACGAGCAGTACTTC. This translates into CAWGRRAGRFSYEQYF.

The chain employs TRBV15 and TRBJ1-4, with TRBD1 matching over 7 bases. The CDR3 totals 14 residues. In germline, CDR1 is LNHNV, CDR2 YYDKDF (reference sequence). V gave up 4 bases and J gave up 1 base; unmatched junction bases: 0. As DNA, the CDR3 is TGTGCCACCAGCACAGGGGGAACTAATGAAAAACTGTTTTTT. Its translation: CATSTGGTNEKLFF.

The rearrangement joins TRBV7-3 to TRBJ1-5, with TRBD1 matching 7 bases. The CDR3 has 21 residues. Unmatched junction bases numbered 21, after V lost 4 bases and J lost 0 bases. Germline assignment: CDR1 SGHTA and CDR2 FQGTGA. The CDR3 sequence: CASSSKTHTPGQPYSNQPQHF. The DNA of the CDR3 is TGTGCCAGCAGCTCAAAAACGCACACGCCGGGACAGCCTTATAGCAATCAGCCCCAGCATTTT.

The chain is built from TRBV5-4 and TRBJ2-2; 7 bases agree with TRBD1. Trimming at V came to 0 bases and at J to 6 bases, leaving 5 bases not matched to a gene. Germline-derived CDR1 and CDR2 are SGHNT and YYREEE (reference sequence). This CDR3 contains 15 residues. CDR3 sequence: CASSLEKGASGELFF. For the CDR3, the DNA is TGTGCCAGCAGCTTGGAGAAGGGGGCCTCCGGGGAGCTGTTTTTT.

The rearrangement uses TRBV19 and TRBJ2-7; TRBD1 matches at 9 bases. Per the germline V gene, CDR1 is LNHDA and CDR2 is SQIVND (reference sequence). The CDR3 covers 13 residues. The trim removed 4 bases at V and 10 bases at J, leaving 8 bases unmatched. The CDR3 DNA follows: TGTGCCAGTAGTAGGGACAGGGTAGCCGATCAGTACTTC. Protein: CASSRDRVADQYF.

The chain uses TRBV24-1 and TRBJ1-3; D is uncertain. Germline V gives CDR1 KGHDR, CDR2 SFDVKD. The length of the CDR3 is 18 residues. With 7 bases removed from V and 0 bases from J, the gap between germline ends came to 21 bases. The CDR3 bases are TGTGCCACCAGCCGTCAAGTTGTACGGTGGTTCTCTGGAAACACCATATATTTT. This gives the protein CATSRQVVRWFSGNTIYF.

This chain's CDR3 is CAWSVRTGGLNEQFF. CDR3 nucleotides: TGTGCCTGGAGTGTCCGGACAGGGGGCCTGAATGAGCAGTTCTTC. V usage is TRBV30 and J usage is TRBJ2-1; 11 bases match TRBD1. J was trimmed by 7 bases and V by 0 bases; bases with no gene match: 5. This CDR3 region has 15 residues. Germline values: CDR1 GTSNPN, CDR2 SVGIG (reference sequence). Supplemented by reference TRBV30 and TRBJ2-1, the full variable domain reads SQTIHQWPATLVQPVGSPLSLECTVEGTSNPNLYWYRQAAGRGLQLLFYSVGIGQISSEVPQNLSASRPQDRQFILSSKKLLLSDSGFYLCAWSVRTGGLNEQFFGPGTRLTVL.

V gene TRBV6-5 combines with J gene TRBJ1-3; 9 bases line up with TRBD1. Unmatched junction bases numbered 2, after V lost 2 bases and J lost 0 bases. This CDR3 spans 16 amino acids. CDR1 is MNHEY, CDR2 SVGAGI, per germline. In nucleotides, the CDR3 is TGTGCCAGCAGTTACGGGACAGGGACCTCTGGAAACACCATATATTTT. Encoded protein: CASSYGTGTSGNTIYF.

This clone was found a few times. The chain uses TRBV6-2 or TRBV6-3 and TRBJ1-4; 11 positions agree with TRBD1. This CDR3 comprises 16 residues. From germline, CDR1 is MNHEY and CDR2 SVGEGT. The V gene end was trimmed by 6 bases and the J gene end by 4 bases; junction bases not matched to a gene: 7. In nucleotides, the CDR3 is TGTGCCAGCAGCTCTGGACAGGGGGCGTTTAATGAAAAACTGTTTTTT. It codes for CASSSGQGAFNEKLFF.

The chain uses TRBV7-2 and TRBJ2-2; 12 positions agree with TRBD1. The V and J ends lost 4 bases and 7 bases, in that order; junction bases with no gene match: 7. From germline, CDR1 is SGHTA and CDR2 FQGNSA. The CDR3 is 16 residues long. The CDR3 sequence is CASSSRDRGPGGELFF. CDR3 nucleotides: TGTGCCAGCAGCTCCCGGGACAGGGGGCCGGGCGGGGAGCTGTTTTTT. Full variable domain (rest looked up from reference TRBV7-2 and TRBJ2-2): GAGVSQSPSNKVTEKGKDVELRCDPISGHTALYWYRQSLGQGLEFLIYFQGNSAPDKSGLPSDRFSAERTGGSVSTLTIQRTQQEDSAVYLCASSSRDRGPGGELFFGEGSRLTVL.

The V gene is TRBV19, the J gene TRBJ2-5, with TRBD2 as a possible D gene (5 bases). V lost 3 bases and J 7 bases, leaving 21 bases between the germline ends. Per the germline V gene, CDR1 is LNHDA and CDR2 is SQIVND (reference sequence). This CDR3 region has 16 residues. The CDR3 region is CASSIRTSVSGGTQYF. For the CDR3, the DNA is TGTGCCAGTAGTATTCGGACCTCAGTATCCGGAGGGACCCAGTACTTC.

The V gene is TRBV19, the J gene TRBJ1-2; 7 positions match TRBD1. CDR1 LNHDA and CDR2 SQIVND come from the germline V gene (reference sequence). CDR3 length: 16 amino acids. Unmatched junction bases numbered 11, after V lost 7 bases and J lost 0 bases. This CDR3 reads CASMRDSLEANYGYTF. CDR3 nucleotides: TGTGCCAGTATGAGGGACAGCCTTGAAGCTAACTATGGCTACACCTTC.

The chain is built from TRBV5-4 and TRBJ1-2; TRBD1 is a possible D gene (6 bases). Germline V lookup: CDR1 SGHNT, CDR2 YYREEE (reference sequence). Trimming left V 0 bases short and J 1 base short, with 7 bases between. The CDR3 is made up of 14 amino acids. This CDR3 reads CASSLEGVNYGYTF. The CDR3 region has the DNA TGTGCCAGCAGCTTGGAGGGGGTTAACTATGGCTACACCTTC.

V usage is TRBV6-2 or TRBV6-3 and J usage is TRBJ1-5, with D unclear. Deletions cut 5 bases from V and 2 bases from J, with 7 bases between. The germline CDR1 and CDR2 sequences are MNHEY and SVGEGT. The CDR3 sequence is 13 residues long. CDR3 amino acids: CASSPSGNQPQHF. The CDR3 DNA reads TGTGCCAGCAGTCCGAGCGGCAATCAGCCCCAGCATTTT.

The chain employs TRBV19 and TRBJ1-6; tentatively, D is TRBD1 (6 bases). The CDR3 extends over 16 amino acids. The V end was cut by 3 bases, the J end by 9 bases, with 18 bases between. Germline values: CDR1 LNHDA, CDR2 SQIVND (reference sequence). The CDR3 loop reads CASSIGRGPGGSPLHF. CDR3 DNA: TGTGCCAGTAGTATTGGCAGGGGCCCGGGGGGTTCACCCCTCCACTTT.

This clone was counted a single time. The genes are TRBV18 and TRBJ2-7; 7 bases line up with TRBD1. CDR1 KGHSH and CDR2 LQKENI come from the germline V gene. The J segment lost 6 bases and the V segment lost 5 bases, leaving 13 bases of the junction unmatched. The CDR3 runs to 15 residues. The CDR3 sequence is CASSKSGQGEGEQYF. CDR3 DNA: TGTGCCAGCTCAAAGTCTGGCCAGGGGGAAGGCGAGCAGTACTTC. The entire variable domain, with the rest obtained from reference TRBV18 and TRBJ2-7, is as follows: NAGVMQNPRHLVRRRGQEARLRCSPMKGHSHVYWYRQLPEEGLKFMVYLQKENIIDESGMPKERFSAEFPKEGPSILRIQQVVRGDSAAYFCASSKSGQGEGEQYFGPGTRLTVT.

This clone was seen once. The chain has TRBV5-1 and TRBJ1-1; D is uncertain. In germline, CDR1 is SGHRS, CDR2 YFSETQ. This CDR3 is built from 15 residues. Trimming shortened V by 1 base and J by 2 bases, and 12 bases separated the two germline ends. The CDR3 nucleotides are TGCGCCAGCAGCTTGAATCGGGAGCTTAACACTGAAGCTTTCTTT. This codes for CASSLNRELNTEAFF.

The gene calls are TRBV7-9 and TRBJ1-2; 8 nucleotides agree with TRBD1. This CDR3 has 14 residues. J was trimmed by 4 bases and V by 5 bases; bases with no gene match: 6. Germline CDR1 is SEHNR and CDR2 is FQNEAQ (reference sequence). The CDR3: CASSHDRGGYGYTF. CDR3 in DNA: TGTGCCAGCAGCCACGACAGGGGCGGCTATGGCTACACCTTC.

The V call is TRBV6-5, the J call TRBJ2-3, with a tentative D call TRBD2 (6 bases). V was shortened by 6 bases and J by 8 bases, with 18 bases between the two germline ends. The CDR3 totals 14 residues. From germline, CDR1 is MNHEY and CDR2 SVGAGI. The CDR3 region is CASRTGRGLGTQYF. CDR3 coding DNA: TGTGCCAGCAGGACGGGACGGGGGTTAGGTACGCAGTATTTT.

This rearrangement joins TRBV7-3 to TRBJ1-1; perhaps TRBD1 as D (5 bases). The CDR3 runs to 14 residues. The germline V and J ends were trimmed by 5 bases and 3 bases, with 13 bases remaining between them. The V gene's germline CDR1 is SGHTA and CDR2 FQGTGA. DNA of the CDR3: TGTGCCAGCAGCCAACTAGGAGGGGACACTGAAGCTTTCTTT. Its protein is CASSQLGGDTEAFF.

This rearrangement joins TRBV3-1 (or the pseudogene TRBV3-2) to TRBJ1-5, with 7 bases lining up with TRBD1. The V segment lost 3 bases and the J segment 0 bases; nucleotides outside the gene matches: 17. The germline gives CDR1 LGHDT, CDR2 YNNKEL (reference sequence). The CDR3 runs to 20 residues. CDR3 DNA sequence: TGTGCCAGCAGCCAGCGTGAGGTGAACAGGGGCGATGATAGCAATCAGCCCCAGCATTTT. The encoded protein is CASSQREVNRGDDSNQPQHF.

This clone was seen once. This rearrangement joins TRBV9 to TRBJ1-5; TRBD1 matches at 7 bases. Germline V gives CDR1 SGDLS, CDR2 YYNGEE. The J segment lost 2 bases and the V segment lost 4 bases, leaving 6 bases of the junction unmatched. The length of the CDR3 is 15 residues. As DNA, the CDR3 is TGTGCCAGCAGCAGGCAGGGGGATCGCAATCAGCCCCAGCATTTT. Protein sequence: CASSRQGDRNQPQHF.

The chain couples TRBV19 to TRBJ1-5, with D tentatively TRBD1 (6 bases). Between the trimmed V and J ends, which lost 6 bases and 9 bases, there was a span of 15 bases. Per germline, CDR1 LNHDA and CDR2 SQIVND (reference sequence). The CDR3 runs to 13 residues. The CDR3 reads CASSELRGRPQHF. The CDR3 DNA reads as TGTGCCAGTAGCGAGTTAAGGGGGAGGCCCCAGCATTTT.

This clone was detected only a few times. The chain carries TRBV6-2 or TRBV6-3 and TRBJ1-2; tentatively, D is TRBD1 (5 bases). The V end was cut by 5 bases, the J end by 8 bases, with 30 bases between. CDR1 and CDR2 from the germline V gene are MNHEY and SVGEGT. The CDR3 is 18 residues long. The CDR3 sequence: CASSTWDGTSTRFGGYTF. For the CDR3, the DNA is TGTGCCAGCAGTACTTGGGACGGGACTTCCACGCGATTCGGGGGCTACACCTTC.

J is TRBJ1-1 and V is TRBV19; tentatively, D is TRBD1 (5 bases). V was trimmed by 5 bases and J by 1 base, leaving 11 bases between them. The CDR3 loop spans 14 amino acids. Germline V gives CDR1 LNHDA, CDR2 SQIVND (reference sequence). This CDR3 reads CASSLPTGNTEAFF. As DNA, the CDR3 is TGTGCCAGTAGTCTTCCTACAGGGAACACTGAAGCTTTCTTT.

The genes are TRBV21-1 and TRBJ2-7; the DNA was not compared with TRBD2, the D call given in the table. TRBV21-1 is given as a pseudogene. CDR3 length: 15 residues. As DNA, the CDR3 is TGTGCCAGCAGCAAATCTAGCCATTCCCCCCACGAGCAGTACTTC. This encodes CASSKSSHSPHEQYF.

The V and J genes are TRBV3-1 (or the pseudogene TRBV3-2) and TRBJ1-1; 9 nucleotides match TRBD1. CDR1 LGHDT and CDR2 YNNKEL come from the germline V gene (reference sequence). This CDR3 is 17 amino acids long. The J segment lost 0 bases and the V segment lost 5 bases, leaving 10 bases of the junction unmatched. As DNA, the CDR3 is TGTGCCAGCAGCAGACTTTTGACAGGGGGTTTGAACACTGAAGCTTTCTTT. It specifies CASSRLLTGGLNTEAFF.